This T cell receptor (beta chain) was identified in a study of CD8+ T cells in alopecia areata. Study background: Tofacitinib administration to treated patients was oral, at 5 to 10 mg twice daily.

The study, taken as a whole, reports: Tissue-resident alphabeta T cells belonging to normal skin likewise get sequenced within scalp specimens.

Treatment meaning: oral pan-JAK inhibitor, 5-10 mg twice daily. In alopecia areata patients, both lesional scalp punch biopsies and peripheral blood were collected. The researchers isolated CD4+ and CD8+ T cells from PBMCs by sorting. This clone has more than one count but fewer than ten. Antigen: not known. V dropped 8 bases and J dropped 0 bases, with 8 bases sitting between them. The CDR3 is 11 amino acids. Germline assignment: CDR1 SQVTM and CDR2 ANQGSEA. TCR sequencing used cDNA made by reverse transcription of extracted RNA. TCRdb keeps only in-frame clones here, not all; method: immunoSEQ multiplex PCR. The sample contains approximately 210,000 clones, around three fifths of which appear only once.

This sequence joins TRBV29-1 and TRBJ2-7; D is unresolved. The receptor comes from a human donor with alopecia areata. Sequences were derived from CD4+ T cells sorted from blood, sampled at week 24, from a patient treated with tofacitinib. CDR3 protein: CSISHSYEQYF. The CDR3 DNA is TGCAGCATCAGCCACTCCTACGAGCAGTACTTC.